The 9 T cell receptor beta chains given below trace back to one sample, sequenced in a study of control samples from healthy donors and cancer patients. Sequencing used immunoSEQ multiplex PCR; TCRdb keeps in-frame clones, though not all of them. The table has around 170,000 clones, around 90% seen once. Sequenced material: blood. The receptors were sampled from a woman in her twenties or thirties in good health.

The gene calls are TRBV11-2 and TRBJ1-1; 12 nucleotides agree with TRBD1. This CDR3 spans 13 amino acids. Per the germline V gene, CDR1 is SGHAT and CDR2 is FQNNGV. With V trimmed by 5 bases and J by 10 bases, 5 bases remained unmatched. The CDR3 DNA sequence: TGTGCCAGCAGCCGGGGACAGGGGGCTGGAGCTTTCTTT. This translates into CASSRGQGAGAFF.

The rearrangement uses TRBV11-2 and TRBJ1-4, with TRBD1 matching 9 bases. Germline values: CDR1 SGHAT, CDR2 FQNNGV. This CDR3 is built from 18 residues. Trimming removed 5 bases from V and 3 bases from J; junction bases left unmatched: 13. The CDR3: CASSPRQGESRANEKLFF. In DNA form, the CDR3 reads TGTGCCAGCAGCCCAAGACAGGGGGAGAGCAGAGCTAATGAAAAACTGTTTTTT.

V usage is TRBV7-2 and J usage is TRBJ2-3; no definite D call. This CDR3 has 18 amino acids. The germline gives CDR1 SGHTA, CDR2 FQGNSA. Trimming left V 5 bases short and J 0 bases short, with 21 bases between. CDR3 protein: CASSLPLPPDISTDTQYF. The CDR3 bases are TGTGCCAGCAGCCTGCCCCTTCCCCCGGATATCAGCACAGATACGCAGTATTTT.

V gene TRBV15 combines with J gene TRBJ2-5, with 7 nucleotides matching TRBD1. The CDR3 sequence is 12 residues long. Germline-derived CDR1 and CDR2 are LNHNV and YYDKDF (reference sequence). Trimming took 1 base from V and 11 from J; bases not matched to a gene: 4. Here the CDR3 reads CATSRGPGQQYF. The CDR3 DNA reads as TGTGCCACCAGCAGAGGACCGGGACAGCAGTACTTC.

The rearrangement uses TRBV27 and TRBJ1-2; D remains unclear. Germline V gene lookup returns CDR1 MNHEY and CDR2 SMNVEV (reference sequence). V lost 3 bases, J lost 6 bases, and 17 bases lay in between. This CDR3 comprises 15 residues. CDR3 region: CASSFRPPTSDGYTF. In DNA form, the CDR3 reads TGTGCCAGCAGTTTTCGTCCCCCGACCTCGGATGGCTACACCTTC.

This chain uses TRBV5-1 with TRBJ2-2; D possibly corresponds to TRBD1 (6 bases). Trimming stripped 0 bases from V and 6 bases from J, with 18 bases between. Germline CDR1 is SGHRS and CDR2 is YFSETQ. This CDR3 spans 17 amino acids. CDR3 amino acids: CASSLVPNNRDPGELFF. DNA for the CDR3: TGCGCCAGCAGCTTGGTACCCAACAACAGGGATCCCGGGGAGCTGTTTTTT.

The chain employs TRBV7-2 and TRBJ2-3; tentatively, D is TRBD2 (7 bases). Germline CDR1 and CDR2: SGHTA and FQGNSA. Trimming stripped 5 bases from V and 4 bases from J, with 16 bases between. The CDR3 extends over 15 amino acids. The CDR3 sequence is CASSRGAGGADTQYF. The CDR3 DNA is TGTGCCAGCAGCCGGGGGGCAGGTGGGGCAGATACGCAGTATTTT.

The J gene is TRBJ2-2, the V gene TRBV24-1; no clear D gene. V lost 4 bases, J lost 7 bases, and 9 bases lay in between. The CDR3 runs 13 residues. From germline, CDR1 is KGHDR and CDR2 SFDVKD. The CDR3 region is CATSDPLRGELFF. Written as DNA, the CDR3 is TGTGCCACCAGTGACCCCCTCCGCGGGGAGCTGTTTTTT.

V gene TRBV11-1 combines with J gene TRBJ2-7; D gene ambiguous. The CDR3 length is 12 residues. Trimming removed 6 bases at V and 3 bases at J, with 9 bases between. Germline V gives CDR1 SGHAT, CDR2 FQDESV (reference sequence). DNA for the CDR3: TGTGCCAGCAGTCAAAATGACTACGAGCAGTACTTC. It codes for CASSQNDYEQYF.